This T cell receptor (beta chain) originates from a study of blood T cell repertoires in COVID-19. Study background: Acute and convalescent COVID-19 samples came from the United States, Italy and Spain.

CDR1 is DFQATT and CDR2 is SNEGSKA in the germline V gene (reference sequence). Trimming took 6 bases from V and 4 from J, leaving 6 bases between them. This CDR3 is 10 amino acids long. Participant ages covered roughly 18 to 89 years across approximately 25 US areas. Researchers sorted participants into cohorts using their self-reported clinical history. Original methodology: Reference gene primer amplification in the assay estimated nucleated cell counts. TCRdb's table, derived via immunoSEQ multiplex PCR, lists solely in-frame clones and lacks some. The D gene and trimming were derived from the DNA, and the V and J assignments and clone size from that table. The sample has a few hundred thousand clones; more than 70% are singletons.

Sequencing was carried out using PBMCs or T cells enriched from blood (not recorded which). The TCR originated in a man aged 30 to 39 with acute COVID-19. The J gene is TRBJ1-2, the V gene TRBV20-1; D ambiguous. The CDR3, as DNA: TGCAGTGCGGCAGGCTATGGCTACACCTTC. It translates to CSAAGYGYTF.